This entry lists 20 T cell receptor beta chains sequenced from one sample in a study of identical twins' blood T cells. TCRdb reprocessed the 5' RACE reads via MiXCR and lists one record per CDR3 protein. The sample holds a few hundred thousand distinct CDR3 sequences, over 25% seen once. The sequencing input was PBMCs. Source of these receptors: a woman aged 18 to 55 in good health.

This clonotype came up a few times. For the CDR3, the DNA is TGTGCCAGCAGCTTACGTACTAGCGGGCTGTCCGGGGAGCTGTTTTTT. Translating gives CASSLRTSGLSGELFF. The J gene is TRBJ2-2, the V gene TRBV11-2, with 9 bases that match TRBD2. Germline CDR1 is SGHAT and CDR2 is FQNNGV. After removal of 2 bases from V and 6 bases from J, the junction contained 7 bases not matched to a gene. The CDR3 runs to 16 residues.

In this sample, this clonotype turned up a few times. The chain uses TRBV6-5 and TRBJ1-5, with no clear D. CDR3 length: 15 amino acids. Trimming stripped 0 bases from V and 11 bases from J, with 17 bases between. Germline-derived CDR1 and CDR2 are MNHEY and SVGAGI. The CDR3 region has the DNA TGTGCCAGCAGTTACTCGTCTTCAGGTAGCAGCACCCAGCATTTT. Translation gives CASSYSSSGSSTQHF.

The table lists this clonotype with a few counts. V and J are TRBV20-1 and TRBJ1-1; D might be TRBD1 (5 bases). The CDR3 is 13 amino acids. CDR1 is DFQATT and CDR2 is SNEGSKA in the germline V gene (reference sequence). The V and J ends lost 3 bases and 1 base respectively, with 9 bases between them. The CDR3 is CSASRGSNTEAFF. The CDR3 DNA is TGCAGTGCTAGTAGGGGTTCGAACACTGAAGCTTTCTTT.

There are many counts of this clonotype. The rearrangement joins TRBV6-2 or TRBV6-3 to TRBJ1-1; D possibly corresponds to TRBD1 (6 bases). Trimming left V 2 bases short and J 4 bases short, with 8 bases between. The CDR3 extends over 13 amino acids. The V gene's germline CDR1 is MNHEY and CDR2 SVGEGT. The CDR3 region is CASSYIRGTEAFF. The CDR3 DNA reads as TGTGCCAGCAGTTACATCAGGGGCACTGAAGCTTTCTTT.

This rearrangement joins TRBV7-2 to TRBJ1-2; 9 positions match TRBD1. Germline-derived CDR1 and CDR2 are SGHTA and FQGNSA. CDR3 length: 15 amino acids. J was trimmed by 2 bases and V by 4 bases; bases with no gene match: 5. The CDR3 DNA follows: TGTGCCAGCAGCTCCTACAGGGGGCGCAACTATGGCTACACCTTC. Encoded protein: CASSSYRGRNYGYTF.

By proportion, this clonotype is medium-sized. V gene TRBV20-1 combines with J gene TRBJ1-2; D is uncertain. Trimming took off 0 bases at V and 4 bases at J, with 12 bases between the two ends. The germline gives CDR1 DFQATT, CDR2 SNEGSKA (reference sequence). CDR3 length equals 14 residues. This CDR3 is CSARDSGSTYGYTF. The CDR3 DNA reads TGCAGTGCTAGAGATTCAGGCAGTACCTATGGCTACACCTTC.

This clonotype appeared a few times. The chain is built from TRBV6-6 and TRBJ2-2, with D possibly called TRBD1 or TRBD2 (5 bases each). The germline gives CDR1 MNHNY, CDR2 SVGAGI (reference sequence). Trimming took off 7 bases at V and 6 bases at J, with 12 bases between the two ends. This CDR3 contains 13 residues. The CDR3 sequence: CASNPEGPGELFF. CDR3 DNA sequence: TGTGCCAGCAACCCCGAGGGGCCCGGGGAGCTGTTTTTT.

This clonotype showed up just once. V usage is TRBV4-3 and J usage is TRBJ2-1; 7 nucleotides align to TRBD1. V lost 7 bases, J lost 12 bases, and 15 bases stayed unmatched. Germline CDR1 reads LGHNA; CDR2 reads YSLEER. The CDR3 is made up of 14 amino acids. CDR3 residues: CASILSGTDGGQFF. The CDR3 nucleotides read TGCGCCAGCATCCTGTCTGGGACAGATGGTGGGCAGTTCTTC.

This clonotype was found a few times. This chain joins TRBV20-1 and TRBJ1-2; unclear D gene. Germline V gives CDR1 DFQATT, CDR2 SNEGSKA (reference sequence). The V and J ends lost 0 bases and 8 bases respectively, with 7 bases between them. The CDR3 has 11 residues. CDR3 DNA: TGCAGTGCTAGAGACGACTGGGGCTACACCTTC. Protein product: CSARDDWGYTF.

V usage is TRBV7-2 and J usage is TRBJ1-4; perhaps TRBD1 as D (6 bases). Germline V gene data show CDR1 as SGHTA and CDR2 as FQGNSA. The germline V and J ends were trimmed by 1 base and 8 bases, with 8 bases remaining between them. The CDR3 loop spans 13 amino acids. Written as DNA, the CDR3 is TGTGCCAGCAGCTTAGGCGGGACAGAAAAACTGTTTTTT. This codes for CASSLGGTEKLFF. Filled out from reference TRBV7-2 and TRBJ1-4, the complete variable domain reads GAGVSQSPSNKVTEKGKDVELRCDPISGHTALYWYRQSLGQGLEFLIYFQGNSAPDKSGLPSDRFSAERTGGSVSTLTIQRTQQEDSAVYLCASSLGGTEKLFFGSGTQLSVL.

This clonotype has a handful of counts. The V gene is TRBV2, the J gene TRBJ2-5; tentatively, D is TRBD1 (6 bases). CDR3 length: 14 amino acids. V was cut by 7 bases and J by 2 bases, with 14 bases left in between. Looked up from germline, CDR1 is SNHLY and CDR2 is FYNNEI. The DNA for the CDR3 is TGTGCCAGCACTCAGACCAGGGGTCAAGAGACCCAGTACTTC. Its protein product is CASTQTRGQETQYF.

This rearrangement joins TRBV12-3 or TRBV12-4 to TRBJ1-2, with D uncertain. V lost 3 bases to trimming and J lost 11 bases, with 16 bases between them. CDR3 length: 13 amino acids. The CDR3 region is CASSFDKSRGYTF. CDR3 in DNA: TGTGCCAGCAGTTTCGACAAATCGAGAGGTTACACCTTC.

This clonotype has ten or more counts. The V call is TRBV12-3 or TRBV12-4, the J call TRBJ2-5; 11 bases align to TRBD2. CDR3 length: 15 amino acids. The trim removed 6 bases at V and 2 bases at J, leaving 5 bases unmatched. CDR3 sequence reads: CASSPGTSGQETQYF. The CDR3 DNA reads TGTGCCAGCAGCCCCGGGACTAGCGGTCAAGAGACCCAGTACTTC.

V is TRBV10-3 and J is TRBJ1-1; D is unresolved. Germline V CDR1 and CDR2: ENHRY, SYGVKD. With 5 bases removed from V and 9 bases from J, the gap between germline ends came to 13 bases. The CDR3 loop spans 12 amino acids. The CDR3, as DNA: TGTGCCATCAGTTCACAAGATGAACAAGCTTTCTTT. This codes for CAISSQDEQAFF.

Regarding this clonotype: Relative to the germline gene, one junction end is altered; a read error may explain this. This chain links TRBV20-1 with TRBJ2-3; D not resolved. The V gene's germline CDR1 is DFQATT and CDR2 SNEGSKA (reference sequence). There are 14 residues in the CDR3. The CDR3 DNA follows: TGCAGTGCTAAAATCTCTTCTACCACAGATACGCGGTATTTT. This translates into CSAKISSTTDTRYF.

This clonotype has a single count. The chain combines TRBV11-2 with TRBJ1-1, with TRBD1 as a possible D gene (5 bases). The V gene lost 1 base and the J gene lost 7 bases, with 13 bases spanning the gap. Germline V gene sequence: CDR1 SGHAT, CDR2 FQNNGV. The CDR3 extends over 14 amino acids. CDR3 in amino acids: CASSLVAGSGEAFF. The CDR3 coding sequence is TGTGCCAGCAGCTTAGTGGCAGGGAGCGGTGAAGCTTTCTTT.

This clonotype occurred once. The chain is built from TRBV21-1 and TRBJ2-2; the table assigns TRBD2, which was not confirmed against the DNA. TRBV21-1 is marked as a pseudogene. The length of the CDR3 is 13 residues. The CDR3 DNA sequence: TGTGCCAGCAGCATGAGGGACACCGGGGAGCTGTTTTTT. Encoded protein: CASSMRDTGELFF.

The DNA for the CDR3 is TGCGCCAGCAGCTCCTCTCGGGGGGTTGCTGAAGCTTTCTTT. Translation: CASSSSRGVAEAFF. This sequence joins TRBV5-1 and TRBJ1-1; TRBD1 might be the D (5 bases). The germline V and J ends were trimmed by 3 bases and 6 bases, with 15 bases remaining between them. Germline loops: CDR1 SGHRS, CDR2 YFSETQ. The CDR3 extends over 14 amino acids.

This clonotype was picked up a small number of times. CDR3 sequence reads: CASSLEATRTRTMGYTF. The CDR3, as DNA: TGCGCCAGCAGCTTGGAGGCGACAAGAACAAGAACTATGGGCTACACCTTC. The chain combines TRBV5-1 with TRBJ1-2; no clear D. V was shortened by 0 bases and J by 8 bases, with 23 bases between the two germline ends. The length of the CDR3 is 17 residues. Germline CDR1 SGHRS, CDR2 YFSETQ. The full variable domain, its missing parts supplied by reference TRBV5-1 and TRBJ1-2, is KAGVTQTPRYLIKTRGQQVTLSCSPISGHRSVSWYQQTPGQGLQFLFEYFSETQRNKGNFPGRFSGRQFSNSRSEMNVSTLELGDSALYLCASSLEATRTRTMGYTFGSGTRLTVV.

This clonotype was seen a handful of times. This chain links TRBV12-3 or TRBV12-4 with TRBJ1-1; the D gene is possibly TRBD1 (5 bases). This CDR3 contains 14 residues. Trimming pared 6 bases from V and 4 bases from J, leaving 15 bases between. CDR3 DNA sequence: TGTGCCAGCAGCCTGGGGACGAGAAGCACTGAAGCTTTCTTT. Translated, it gives CASSLGTRSTEAFF.